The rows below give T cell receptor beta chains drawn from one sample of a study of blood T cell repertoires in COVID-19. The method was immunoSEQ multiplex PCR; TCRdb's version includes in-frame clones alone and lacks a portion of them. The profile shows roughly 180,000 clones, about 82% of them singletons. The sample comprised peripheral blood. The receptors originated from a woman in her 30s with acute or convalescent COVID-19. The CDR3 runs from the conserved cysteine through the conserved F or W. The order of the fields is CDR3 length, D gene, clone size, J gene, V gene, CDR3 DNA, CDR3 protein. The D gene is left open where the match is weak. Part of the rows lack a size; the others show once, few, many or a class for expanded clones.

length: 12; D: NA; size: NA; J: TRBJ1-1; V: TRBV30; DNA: TGTGCCTGGAGTCCTAAGACAGCCGAAGCTTTCTTT; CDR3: CAWSPKTAEAFF
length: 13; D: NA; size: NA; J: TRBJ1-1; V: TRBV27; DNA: TGTGCCAGCCATAGCCCCGGGAACACTGAAGCTTTCTTT; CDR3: CASHSPGNTEAFF
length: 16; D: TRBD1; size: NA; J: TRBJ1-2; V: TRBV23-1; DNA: TGCGCCAGCACTCGGGACAGACGGCAGGGGAGCTATGGCTACACCTTC; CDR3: CASTRDRRQGSYGYTF
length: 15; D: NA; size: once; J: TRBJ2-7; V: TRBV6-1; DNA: TGTGCCAGCAGTGAAGCCTACAGGGTGTCCTACGAGCAGTACTTC; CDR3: CASSEAYRVSYEQYF
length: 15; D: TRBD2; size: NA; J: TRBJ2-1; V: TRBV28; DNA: TGTGCCAGCATGGTTGGCGGGAGGGTATACAGTGAGCAGTTCTTC; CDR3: CASMVGGRVYSEQFF
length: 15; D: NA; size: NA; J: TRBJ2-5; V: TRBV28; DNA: TGTGCCAGCAGGGGACTGGCGGAGCATAGGGAGACCCAGTACTTC; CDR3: CASRGLAEHRETQYF
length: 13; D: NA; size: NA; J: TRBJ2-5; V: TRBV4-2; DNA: TGTGCCAGCAGCCAACTGGGGCTAGAGACCCAGTACTTC; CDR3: CASSQLGLETQYF
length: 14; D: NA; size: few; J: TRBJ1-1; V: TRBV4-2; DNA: TGTGCCAGCAGCCATCTGGGGAGGAACACTGAAGCTTTCTTT; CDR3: CASSHLGRNTEAFF
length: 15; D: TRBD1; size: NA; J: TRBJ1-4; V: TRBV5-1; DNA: TGCGCCAGCAGCTCAGGGGGGCCAACTAATGAAAAACTGTTTTTT; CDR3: CASSSGGPTNEKLFF
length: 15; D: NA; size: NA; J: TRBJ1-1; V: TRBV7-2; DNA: TGTGCCAGCAGACTTCGACAGGAATCGAACACTGAAGCTTTCTTT; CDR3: CASRLRQESNTEAFF
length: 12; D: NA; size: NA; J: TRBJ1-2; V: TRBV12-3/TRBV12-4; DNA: TGTGCCAGCAGTTTATCTGGGGAGCGCTACACCTTC; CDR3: CASSLSGERYTF
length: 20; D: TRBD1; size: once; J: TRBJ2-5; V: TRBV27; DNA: TGTGCCAGCACTATTATCCTCCCTTCTACAGGGGCCAACCCTGAAGAGACCCAGTACTTC; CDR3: CASTIILPSTGANPEETQYF
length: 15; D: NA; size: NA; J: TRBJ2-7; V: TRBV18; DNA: TGTGCCAGCTCACCCAGTGGCAGGTTACACTACGAGCAGTACTTC; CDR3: CASSPSGRLHYEQYF
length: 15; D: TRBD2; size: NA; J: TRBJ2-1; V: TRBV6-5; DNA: TGTGCCAGCAGTTACGGGACTAGCGGGAGCCTTTATCGGTTCTTC; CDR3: CASSYGTSGSLYRFF
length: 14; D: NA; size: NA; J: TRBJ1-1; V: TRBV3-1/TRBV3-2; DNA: TGTGCCAGCAGCCTTTGGAACGGAGACACTGAAGCTTTCTTT; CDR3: CASSLWNGDTEAFF
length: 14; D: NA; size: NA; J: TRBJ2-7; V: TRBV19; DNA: TGTGCCAGTAGTATAGGAACAGGGACCTACGAGCAGTACTTC; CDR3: CASSIGTGTYEQYF
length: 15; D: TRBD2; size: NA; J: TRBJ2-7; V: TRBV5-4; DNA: TGTGCCAGCAGCTTGGTATTCGGCGGGAGGCACGAGCAGTACTTC; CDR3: CASSLVFGGRHEQYF
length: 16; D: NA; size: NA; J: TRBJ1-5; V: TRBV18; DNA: TGTGCCAGCTCACCAGGCGTTCCGGGGAGCAATCAGCCCCAGCATTTT; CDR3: CASSPGVPGSNQPQHF
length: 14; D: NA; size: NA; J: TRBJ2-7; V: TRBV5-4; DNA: TGTGCCAGCAGCCGCGGGGCAATCACAGAAGGGCAGTACTTC; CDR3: CASSRGAITEGQYF
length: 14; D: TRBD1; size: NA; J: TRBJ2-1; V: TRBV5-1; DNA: TGCGCCAGCAGCTTGGAAAGACAGGGTAATGAGCAGTTCTTC; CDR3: CASSLERQGNEQFF
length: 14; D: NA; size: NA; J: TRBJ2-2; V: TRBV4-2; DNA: TGTGCCAGCAGCCCCGGCAGGGACACCGGGGAGCTGTTTTTT; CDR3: CASSPGRDTGELFF
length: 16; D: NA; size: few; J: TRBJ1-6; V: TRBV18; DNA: TGTGCCAGCTCACCCCAGGCGTCAGCCTATAATTCACCCCTCCACTTT; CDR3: CASSPQASAYNSPLHF